The 13 T cell receptor beta chains below were found in one sample sequenced in a study of shared clonotypes between healthy human individuals. Some clones are missing from TCRdb's copy, which holds only in-frame ones; the method was immunoSEQ multiplex PCR. Found here are 2 million or so clones, just under 95% of them singletons; the top ten hold 0.85% to 1.2%. As defined, naive CD8 cells were CD45RO-negative and positively selected for CCR7, with terminally differentiated effector memory CD45RA+ cells excluded. The sequenced sample was naive CD8+ T cells sorted from blood. The receptors originated from a man younger than 35 in good health.

This chain uses TRBV29-1 with TRBJ2-3; D is perhaps TRBD1 or TRBD2 (5 bases each). Trimming removed 6 bases at V and 0 bases at J, with 19 bases between. Germline CDR1 SQVTM, CDR2 ANQGSEA. The CDR3 runs 16 residues. CDR3 residues: CSVDDPEWGSTDTQYF. The CDR3 DNA follows: TGCAGCGTCGACGATCCAGAGTGGGGGAGCACAGATACGCAGTATTTT.

This rearrangement joins TRBV2 to TRBJ2-2; 8 bases fit TRBD2. The germline gives CDR1 SNHLY, CDR2 FYNNEI. The CDR3 runs to 16 residues. With V trimmed by 8 bases and J by 4 bases, 12 bases remained unmatched. CDR3 in DNA: TGTGCCAGCCCAGGGAGGGTAGCGGGGCTCACCGGGGAGCTGTTTTTT. Protein product: CASPGRVAGLTGELFF. The variable domain in full, with the rest retrieved from reference TRBV2 and TRBJ2-2, is EPEVTQTPSHQVTQMGQEVILRCVPISNHLYFYWYRQILGQKVEFLVSFYNNEISEKSEIFDDQFSVERPDGSNFTLKIRSTKLEDSAMYFCASPGRVAGLTGELFFGEGSRLTVL.

In regard to this clone: Other DNA sequences of this sample code for an identical CDR3. The chain uses TRBV7-2 and TRBJ2-7, with 7 positions matching TRBD1. CDR1 and CDR2 (germline): SGHTA, FQGNSA. The CDR3 runs 14 residues. After removal of 2 bases from V and 4 bases from J, the junction contained 5 bases not matched to a gene. The CDR3 protein is CASSLPGGSYEQYF. The CDR3 DNA sequence: TGTGCCAGCAGCTTACCAGGGGGTAGTTACGAGCAGTACTTC.

The chain links TRBV4-1 to TRBJ2-5, with 8 positions matching TRBD1. V trimming: 0 bases; J trimming: 4 bases; junction bases outside the gene matches: 4. This CDR3 has 15 amino acids. The germline V gene encodes CDR1 MGHRA and CDR2 YSYEKL. The DNA for the CDR3 is TGCGCCAGCAGCCAAGACTTAACAGGGGGAGAGACCCAGTACTTC. Amino acid sequence: CASSQDLTGGETQYF.

This clone was observed a single time. The sample contains more than one DNA sequence encoding this CDR3. The V and J genes are TRBV6-6 and TRBJ2-3, with 11 bases lining up with TRBD2. The germline CDR1 and CDR2 sequences are MNHNY and SVGAGI (reference sequence). V shed 5 bases, J shed 0 bases, and the junction held 1 base outside the gene matches. There are 15 residues in the CDR3. The CDR3 DNA reads TGTGCCAGCAGTCGACTAGCGGGGAGCACAGATACGCAGTATTTT. Its translation is CASSRLAGSTDTQYF.

This chain links TRBV2 with TRBJ2-3; 10 bases are a match to TRBD1. From germline, CDR1 is SNHLY and CDR2 FYNNEI. J was trimmed by 3 bases and V by 7 bases; bases with no gene match: 10. This CDR3 contains 16 residues. CDR3 protein: CASTEGGQGRTDTQYF. In nucleotides, the CDR3 is TGTGCCAGCACCGAAGGGGGACAGGGGAGGACAGATACGCAGTATTTT. The variable domain in full, completed from reference TRBV2 and TRBJ2-3, reads EPEVTQTPSHQVTQMGQEVILRCVPISNHLYFYWYRQILGQKVEFLVSFYNNEISEKSEIFDDQFSVERPDGSNFTLKIRSTKLEDSAMYFCASTEGGQGRTDTQYFGPGTRLTVL.

The chain combines TRBV4-3 with TRBJ2-3, with 8 bases identical to TRBD2. Germline CDR1 is LGHNA and CDR2 is YSLEER. V lost 4 bases, J lost 1 base, and 13 bases stayed unmatched. CDR3 length equals 18 residues. For the CDR3, the DNA is TGCGCCAGCAGCCCCTCCCATTTAGCGGGATCGGGCACAGATACGCAGTATTTT. Its translation is CASSPSHLAGSGTDTQYF.

This rearrangement joins TRBV4-3 to TRBJ2-7, with D uncertain. The CDR3 runs to 13 residues. The V and J ends lost 2 bases and 3 bases respectively, with 8 bases between them. The germline V gene encodes CDR1 LGHNA and CDR2 YSLEER. The CDR3 region has the DNA TGCGCCAGCAGCCAAAGTAGACTCTACGAGCAGTACTTC. Translating it yields CASSQSRLYEQYF.

The V call is TRBV7-9, the J call TRBJ2-5, with D uncertain. The V end was cut by 8 bases, the J end by 5 bases, with 12 bases between. CDR3 size: 12 residues. Germline V gene lookup returns CDR1 SEHNR and CDR2 FQNEAQ (reference sequence). CDR3 sequence: CASFRGGETQYF. The CDR3 DNA reads as TGTGCCAGCTTTCGCGGTGGGGAGACCCAGTACTTC.

CDR3 residues: CASSLIGGLSEETQYF. DNA of the CDR3: TGTGCCAGCAGCTTAATTGGGGGATTGAGTGAAGAGACCCAGTACTTC. This chain uses TRBV7-9 with TRBJ2-5; the D gene could be TRBD1 or TRBD2 (5 bases each). The ends were cut back, 2 bases at V and 3 bases at J, with 16 bases in the middle. This CDR3 has 16 amino acids. Germline V lookup: CDR1 SEHNR, CDR2 FQNEAQ (reference sequence).

Points on this clone: Other DNA sequences of this sample code for an identical CDR3. V usage is TRBV6-6 and J usage is TRBJ1-1, with 9 bases identical to TRBD1. This CDR3 has 13 residues. Trimming cost V 4 bases and J 4 bases; bases outside gene matches: 1. Germline-derived CDR1 and CDR2 are MNHNY and SVGAGI (reference sequence). The CDR3 here is CASSWTGATEAFF. The CDR3 nucleotides read TGTGCCAGCAGTTGGACAGGGGCCACTGAAGCTTTCTTT.

Only a few counts were recorded for this clone. In DNA form, the CDR3 reads TGCGCCAGCAGTGTAGCGGACAGGCTGAACACTGAAGCTTTCTTT. This encodes CASSVADRLNTEAFF. This chain connects TRBV10-2 to TRBJ1-1; 7 bases are shared with TRBD1. Trimming took 4 bases from V and 0 from J; bases not matched to a gene: 5. Germline-derived CDR1 and CDR2 are WSHSY and SAAADI. The CDR3 is 15 amino acids.

This chain connects TRBV27 to TRBJ2-3; D possibly corresponds to TRBD2 (5 bases). From germline, CDR1 is MNHEY and CDR2 SMNVEV (reference sequence). CDR3 size: 16 residues. V lost 4 bases and J 1 base, leaving 15 bases between the germline ends. CDR3 residues: CASSYLAPGGTDTQYF. CDR3 DNA: TGTGCCAGCAGTTACCTAGCTCCAGGAGGCACAGATACGCAGTATTTT.